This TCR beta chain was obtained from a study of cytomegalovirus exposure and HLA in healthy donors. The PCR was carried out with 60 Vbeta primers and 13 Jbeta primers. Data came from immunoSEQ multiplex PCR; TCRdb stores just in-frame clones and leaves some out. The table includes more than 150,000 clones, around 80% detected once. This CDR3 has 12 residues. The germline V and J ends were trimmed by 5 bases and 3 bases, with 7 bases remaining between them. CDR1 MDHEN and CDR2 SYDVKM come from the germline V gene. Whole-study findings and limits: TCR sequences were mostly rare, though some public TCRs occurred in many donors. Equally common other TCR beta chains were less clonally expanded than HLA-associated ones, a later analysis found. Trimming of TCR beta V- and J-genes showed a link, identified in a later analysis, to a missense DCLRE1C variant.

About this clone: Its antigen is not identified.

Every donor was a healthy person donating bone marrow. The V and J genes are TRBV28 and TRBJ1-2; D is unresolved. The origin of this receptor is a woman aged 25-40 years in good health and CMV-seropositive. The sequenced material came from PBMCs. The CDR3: CASSSEDYGYTF. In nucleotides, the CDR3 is TGTGCCAGCAGTAGTGAGGACTATGGCTACACCTTC.